The 22 T cell receptor beta chains in this list originate from one sample, sequenced in a study of response to subunit inactivated influenza vaccine. TCRdb processed the RT-PCR reads anew with MiXCR; each CDR3 protein has one entry. The table shows some 500,000 distinct CDR3 sequences, with about 25% occurring only once. Specimen: CD4+ T cells sorted from PBMCs, collected roughly 5 days after vaccination. The receptors shown here come from a man aged 50 or older who received an inactivated influenza vaccine.

In this sample, this clonotype turned up a few times. This chain joins TRBV6-5 and TRBJ2-1, with unresolved D. V gave up 0 bases and J gave up 0 bases, with 12 bases separating them. The CDR3 covers 17 residues. The germline V gene has CDR1 MNHEY and CDR2 SVGAGI. The CDR3 coding sequence is TGTGCCAGCAGTTACTCGCCCAAAACCGGCTCCTACAATGAGCAGTTCTTC. Its translation: CASSYSPKTGSYNEQFF.

This clonotype was detected once. V gene TRBV7-2 combines with J gene TRBJ1-2, with 8 bases aligning to TRBD1. In germline, CDR1 is SGHTA, CDR2 FQGNSA. This CDR3 spans 16 amino acids. With 1 base clipped from V and 4 bases from J, the junction kept 8 bases outside the gene matches. This CDR3 reads CASSLVPDRGGYGYTF. The CDR3 DNA is TGTGCCAGCAGCTTAGTCCCCGACAGGGGAGGCTATGGCTACACCTTC. Combining the CDR3 with reference TRBV7-2 and TRBJ1-2 gives the whole variable domain GAGVSQSPSNKVTEKGKDVELRCDPISGHTALYWYRQSLGQGLEFLIYFQGNSAPDKSGLPSDRFSAERTGGSVSTLTIQRTQQEDSAVYLCASSLVPDRGGYGYTFGSGTRLTVV.

This clonotype appeared a few times. V and J are TRBV6-5 and TRBJ2-3; 8 bases align to TRBD2. J was trimmed by 6 bases and V by 0 bases; bases with no gene match: 8. CDR1 and CDR2 from the germline V gene are MNHEY and SVGAGI. The CDR3 covers 16 residues. The CDR3 DNA follows: TGTGCCAGCAGTTACTCGAGGCGGGGGGCACGGGATACGCAGTATTTT. It encodes CASSYSRRGARDTQYF.

This clonotype showed up just a few times. The chain's CDR3 is CSAPLSVGELFF. DNA for the CDR3: TGCAGTGCTCCCTTGAGTGTCGGGGAGCTGTTTTTT. The V and J genes are TRBV20-1 and TRBJ2-2; the D is unclear. Germline V gene sequence: CDR1 DFQATT, CDR2 SNEGSKA (reference sequence). CDR3 size: 12 residues. Trimming pared 5 bases from V and 7 bases from J, leaving 11 bases between.

This clonotype was picked up a small number of times. The rearrangement joins TRBV20-1 to TRBJ1-1, with 8 nucleotides matching TRBD1. With 5 bases clipped from V and 8 bases from J, the junction kept 13 bases outside the gene matches. Per germline, CDR1 DFQATT and CDR2 SNEGSKA (reference sequence). The CDR3 spans 14 residues. The CDR3 loop reads CSASDRGTVAEAFF. DNA of the CDR3: TGCAGTGCTTCAGACAGGGGAACGGTGGCGGAAGCTTTCTTT.

The gene calls are TRBV4-3 and TRBJ2-1; TRBD2 matches 8 bases. The CDR3 has 16 amino acids. V trimming: 4 bases; J trimming: 7 bases; junction bases outside the gene matches: 12. In germline, CDR1 is LGHNA, CDR2 YSLEER. CDR3 in amino acids: CASSPKGAGGGNEQFF. In DNA form, the CDR3 reads TGCGCCAGCAGCCCCAAAGGCGCGGGAGGAGGGAATGAGCAGTTCTTC.

The rearrangement links TRBV12-3 or TRBV12-4 to TRBJ2-7; 9 nucleotides align to TRBD2. Trimming at V came to 6 bases and at J to 2 bases, leaving 5 bases not matched to a gene. The CDR3 runs 14 residues. The CDR3 here is CASSPRLAAYEQYF. CDR3 coding DNA: TGTGCCAGCAGCCCCCGACTAGCGGCCTACGAGCAGTACTTC.

The chain links TRBV7-2 to TRBJ2-3; D uncertain. Germline V gene lookup returns CDR1 SGHTA and CDR2 FQGNSA. The CDR3 contains 12 residues. V was clipped by 6 bases and J by 10 bases, with 14 bases between them. CDR3 region: CASSFTPPPQYF. The DNA of the CDR3 is TGTGCCAGCAGTTTCACCCCACCTCCGCAGTATTTT.

V gene TRBV7-2 combines with J gene TRBJ2-7; D remains unclear. CDR1 and CDR2 from the germline V gene are SGHTA and FQGNSA. V lost 6 bases and J 0 bases, leaving 12 bases between the germline ends. The CDR3 is 14 residues long. The CDR3 DNA follows: TGTGCCAGCAGTAGGAACCACGTCTCCTACGAGCAGTACTTC. It encodes CASSRNHVSYEQYF.

This clonotype has only a few counts. The chain combines TRBV25-1 with TRBJ2-5; TRBD1 agrees at 7 bases. The length of the CDR3 is 13 residues. Trimming at V came to 7 bases and at J to 5 bases, leaving 7 bases not matched to a gene. Germline V CDR1 and CDR2: MGHDK, SYGVNS. The CDR3 DNA reads as TGTGCCAGCAAACAGGGGTCCGACGAGACCCAGTACTTC. Amino acid sequence: CASKQGSDETQYF.

This clonotype was detected a few times. The V call is TRBV29-1, the J call TRBJ2-5, with D tentatively TRBD2 (6 bases). Trimming removed 3 bases from V and 8 bases from J, with 13 bases in between. Germline CDR1 and CDR2: SQVTM and ANQGSEA. This CDR3 spans 12 amino acids. This CDR3 reads CSVESAGFTQYF. The CDR3 coding sequence is TGCAGCGTTGAGTCTGCGGGATTCACCCAGTACTTC.

The rearrangement uses TRBV7-9 and TRBJ2-1, with D tentatively TRBD2 (6 bases). The CDR3 loop spans 14 amino acids. V was cut by 0 bases and J by 10 bases, with 13 bases left in between. CDR1 is SEHNR, CDR2 FQNEAQ, per germline (reference sequence). The CDR3 is CASSLATSREEQFF. The CDR3, as DNA: TGTGCCAGCAGCTTAGCGACTAGTAGGGAAGAGCAGTTCTTC. The variable domain in full, completed from reference TRBV7-9 and TRBJ2-1, reads DTGVSQNPRHKITKRGQNVTFRCDPISEHNRLYWYRQTLGQGPEFLTYFQNEAQLEKSRLLSDRFSAERPKGSFSTLEIQRTEQGDSAMYLCASSLATSREEQFFGPGTRLTVL.

This clonotype occurred a few times. The chain joins TRBV4-1 to TRBJ2-2, with D possibly TRBD1 on 5 matching bases. Between the trimmed V and J ends, which lost 0 bases and 7 bases, there was a span of 18 bases. The germline V gene has CDR1 MGHRA and CDR2 YSYEKL. This CDR3 is built from 17 residues. This CDR3 is CASSQERQGFGGGELFF. CDR3 nucleotide sequence: TGCGCCAGCAGCCAAGAAAGGCAGGGCTTCGGCGGCGGGGAGCTGTTTTTT.

This clonotype was counted only a few times. The V and J genes are TRBV20-1 and TRBJ2-5; the D is unclear. In germline, CDR1 is DFQATT, CDR2 SNEGSKA (reference sequence). This CDR3 has 14 residues. V lost 4 bases and J 4 bases, leaving 16 bases between the germline ends. This CDR3 reads CSATRSNARETQYF. CDR3 in DNA: TGCAGTGCTACTCGGAGCAACGCCCGAGAGACCCAGTACTTC.

This chain uses TRBV10-3 with TRBJ2-3, with D hard to call. CDR1 and CDR2 from the germline V gene are ENHRY and SYGVKD. The V end lost 2 bases, the J end lost 2 bases, and 5 bases lay between the germline ends. This CDR3 contains 13 residues. CDR3 nucleotides: TGTGCCATCAGTGAGCAGCTCACAGATACGCAGTATTTT. It yields the protein CAISEQLTDTQYF.

As to this clonotype: A read error may account for a junction end that differs from germline. This rearrangement joins TRBV7-9 to TRBJ2-6, with TRBD1 as a possible D gene (7 bases). The CDR3 is made up of 16 amino acids. Germline assignment: CDR1 SEHNR and CDR2 FQNEAQ (reference sequence). The CDR3 DNA follows: TGTGTCAGCAGCAGGGGGGCCTCCTCTGGGGCCAACGTCCTGACTTTC. Protein sequence: CVSSRGASSGANVLTF.

J is TRBJ2-7 and V is TRBV12-3 or TRBV12-4; D gene unclear. The CDR3 runs to 11 residues. Trimming stripped 8 bases from V and 6 bases from J, with 11 bases between. The CDR3 sequence: CASRPRCEQYF. In DNA, the CDR3 is TGTGCCAGCCGTCCGCGGTGCGAGCAGTACTTC.

Regarding this clonotype: A much larger clonotype is one base distant, so this may be a read error. The chain joins TRBV5-5 to TRBJ2-5, with 8 nucleotides matching TRBD2. CDR1 is SGHKS, CDR2 YYEKEE, per germline (reference sequence). CDR3 length: 15 amino acids. For the CDR3, the DNA is TGTGCCAACAGCTGGGGGACCGGGACTAGGGAAACCCAGTACTTC. This translates into CANSWGTGTRETQYF. The whole variable domain, filled in from reference TRBV5-5 and TRBJ2-5, reads DAGVTQSPTHLIKTRGQQVTLRCSPISGHKSVSWYQQVLGQGPQFIFQYYEKEERGRGNFPDRFSARQFPNYSSELNVNALLLGDSALYLCANSWGTGTRETQYFGPGTRLLVL.

The chain links TRBV6-2 or TRBV6-3 to TRBJ1-2; D is undetermined. The V end was cut by 7 bases, the J end by 1 base, with 13 bases between. This CDR3 contains 14 residues. Germline V gene sequence: CDR1 MNHEY, CDR2 SVGEGT. CDR3 bases: TGTGCCAGCACCGGGCAGGACCATAACTATGGCTACACCTTC. Amino acids: CASTGQDHNYGYTF.

This clonotype was counted between two and nine times. V gene TRBV12-3 or TRBV12-4 combines with J gene TRBJ2-1; 7 bases match TRBD1. The CDR3 contains 17 residues. V lost 3 bases to trimming and J lost 0 bases; unmatched junction nucleotides: 8. CDR3 residues: CASSFQGQLSSYNEQFF. The CDR3 region has the DNA TGTGCCAGCAGTTTTCAGGGACAGCTAAGCTCCTACAATGAGCAGTTCTTC.

The chain carries TRBV12-3 or TRBV12-4 and TRBJ2-7; D is tentatively TRBD1 or TRBD2 (5 bases each). The CDR3 is 14 residues long. The V and J ends lost 2 bases and 5 bases respectively, with 13 bases between them. CDR3 protein: CASSLLGVVDEQYF. In DNA, the CDR3 is TGTGCCAGCAGTTTACTGGGGGTGGTGGACGAGCAGTACTTC.

The chain is built from TRBV12-3 or TRBV12-4 and TRBJ1-4; 7 nucleotides match TRBD1. The V and J ends lost 5 bases and 7 bases, in that order; junction bases with no gene match: 4. The CDR3 length is 13 residues. CDR3 amino acids: CASSLGQVEKLFF. DNA for the CDR3: TGTGCCAGCAGTCTTGGACAGGTTGAAAAACTGTTTTTT.